The clone carrying this T cell receptor beta chain was counted between two and nine times. The entry originates in a study of blood T cell repertoires in COVID-19. Study context: The study drew acute and convalescent COVID-19 samples from the United States, Italy and Spain. T cells, B-cell-depleted T cells, or PBMCs supplied cDNA or gDNA.

This CDR3 is 14 amino acids long. The V gene's germline CDR1 is LNHDA and CDR2 SQIVND (reference sequence). Between the trimmed V and J ends, which lost 7 bases and 10 bases, there was a span of 17 bases. In the source study's methods: Amplifying reference gene primers gave estimates of nucleated cell counts. This table comes from immunoSEQ multiplex PCR, and its TCRdb copy is limited to in-frame clones, with some not included. V and J calls and clone size are given by that table; D and trimming were obtained from the DNA. The sample has roughly 25,000 clones; around 74% are singletons. The sample taken for sequencing was peripheral blood. The chain joins TRBV19 to TRBJ1-6, with a tentative D call TRBD1 (6 bases). The source of this sequence is a man aged 50 to 59 with COVID-19, enrolled during active disease. CDR3 sequence: CASNWDTGSSPLHF. The CDR3 DNA follows: TGTGCCAGTAACTGGGACACCGGTTCGTCACCCCTCCACTTT.